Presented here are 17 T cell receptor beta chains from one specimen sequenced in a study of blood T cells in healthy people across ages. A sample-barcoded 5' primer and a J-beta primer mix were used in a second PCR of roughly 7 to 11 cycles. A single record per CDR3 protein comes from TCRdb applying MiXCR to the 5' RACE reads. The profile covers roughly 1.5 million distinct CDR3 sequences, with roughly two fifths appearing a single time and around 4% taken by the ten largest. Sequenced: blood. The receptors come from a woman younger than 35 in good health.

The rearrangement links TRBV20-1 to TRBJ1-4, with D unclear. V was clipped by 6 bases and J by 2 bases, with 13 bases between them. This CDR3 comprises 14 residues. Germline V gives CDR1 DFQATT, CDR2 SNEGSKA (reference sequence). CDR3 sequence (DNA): TGCAGTGCGTTGCTCGGACCGACTAATGAAAAACTGTTTTTT. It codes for CSALLGPTNEKLFF.

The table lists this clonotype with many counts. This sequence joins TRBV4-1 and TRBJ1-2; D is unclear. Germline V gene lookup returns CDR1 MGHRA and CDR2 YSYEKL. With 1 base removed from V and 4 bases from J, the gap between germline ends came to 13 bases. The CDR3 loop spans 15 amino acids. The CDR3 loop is CASSQAPGTGYGYTF. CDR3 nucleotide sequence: TGCGCCAGCAGCCAAGCCCCCGGTACGGGCTATGGCTACACCTTC.

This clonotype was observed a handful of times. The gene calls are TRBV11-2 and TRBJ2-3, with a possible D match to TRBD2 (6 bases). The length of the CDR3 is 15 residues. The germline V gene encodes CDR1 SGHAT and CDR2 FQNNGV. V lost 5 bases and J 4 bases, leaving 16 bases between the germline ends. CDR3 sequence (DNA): TGTGCCAGCAGCACAACGAGGGAGGCCCCAGATACGCAGTATTTT. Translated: CASSTTREAPDTQYF.

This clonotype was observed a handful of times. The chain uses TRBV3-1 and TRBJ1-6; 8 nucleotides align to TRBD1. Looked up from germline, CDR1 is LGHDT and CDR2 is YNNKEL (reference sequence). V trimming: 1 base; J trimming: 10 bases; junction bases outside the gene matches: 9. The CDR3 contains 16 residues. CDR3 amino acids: CASSQGVGTGYSPLHF. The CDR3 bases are TGTGCCAGCAGCCAAGGGGTCGGGACAGGCTACTCACCCCTCCACTTT.

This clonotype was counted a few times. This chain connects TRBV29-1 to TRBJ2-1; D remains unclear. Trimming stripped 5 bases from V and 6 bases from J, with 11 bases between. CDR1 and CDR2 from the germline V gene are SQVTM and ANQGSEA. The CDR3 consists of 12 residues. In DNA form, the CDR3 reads TGCAGCGTTATACAGAGAATCAATGAGCAGTTCTTC. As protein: CSVIQRINEQFF.

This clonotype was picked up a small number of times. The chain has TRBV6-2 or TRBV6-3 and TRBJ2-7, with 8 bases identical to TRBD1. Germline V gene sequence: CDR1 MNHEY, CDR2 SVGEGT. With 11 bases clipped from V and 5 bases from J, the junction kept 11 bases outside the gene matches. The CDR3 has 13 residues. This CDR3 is CAGQGGPTNEQYF. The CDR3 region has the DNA TGTGCCGGACAGGGAGGACCTACGAACGAGCAGTACTTC.

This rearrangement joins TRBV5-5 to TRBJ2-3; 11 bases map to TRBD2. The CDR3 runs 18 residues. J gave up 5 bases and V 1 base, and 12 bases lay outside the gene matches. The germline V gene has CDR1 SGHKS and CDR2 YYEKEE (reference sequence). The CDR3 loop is CASSLPVDLAGGGDTQYF. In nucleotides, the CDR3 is TGTGCCAGCAGCTTGCCGGTTGACTTAGCGGGAGGGGGAGATACGCAGTATTTT. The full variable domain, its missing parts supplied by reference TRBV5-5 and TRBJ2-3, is DAGVTQSPTHLIKTRGQQVTLRCSPISGHKSVSWYQQVLGQGPQFIFQYYEKEERGRGNFPDRFSARQFPNYSSELNVNALLLGDSALYLCASSLPVDLAGGGDTQYFGPGTRLTVL.

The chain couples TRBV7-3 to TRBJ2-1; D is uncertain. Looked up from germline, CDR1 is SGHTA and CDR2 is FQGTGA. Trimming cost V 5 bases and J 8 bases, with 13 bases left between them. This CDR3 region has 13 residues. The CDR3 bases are TGTGCCAGCAGCGTCGCCGGAACATATGAGCAGTTCTTC. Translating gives CASSVAGTYEQFF.

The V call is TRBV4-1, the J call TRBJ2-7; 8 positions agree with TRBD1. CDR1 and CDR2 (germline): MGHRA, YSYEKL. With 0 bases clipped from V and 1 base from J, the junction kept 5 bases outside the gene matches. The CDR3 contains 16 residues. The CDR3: CASSQERRQGSYEQYF. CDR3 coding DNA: TGCGCCAGCAGCCAAGAGCGGCGACAGGGGTCCTACGAGCAGTACTTC.

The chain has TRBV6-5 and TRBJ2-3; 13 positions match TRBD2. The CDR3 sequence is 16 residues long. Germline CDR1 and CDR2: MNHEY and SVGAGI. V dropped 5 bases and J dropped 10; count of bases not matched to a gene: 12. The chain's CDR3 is CASSPGLAGPRRSQYF. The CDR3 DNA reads TGTGCCAGCAGTCCGGGACTAGCGGGACCCCGGAGATCGCAGTATTTT.

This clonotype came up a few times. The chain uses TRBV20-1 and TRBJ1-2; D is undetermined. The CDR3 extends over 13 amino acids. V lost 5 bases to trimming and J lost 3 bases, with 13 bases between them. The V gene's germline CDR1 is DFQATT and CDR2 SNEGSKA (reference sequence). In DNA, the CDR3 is TGCAGTGCTCTAAGGGCCGGTGACTATGGCTACACCTTC. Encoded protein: CSALRAGDYGYTF.

CDR3 in amino acids: CASSLRGGARKEAFF. The CDR3, as DNA: TGTGCCAGCAGTTTAAGAGGGGGGGCTAGAAAGGAAGCTTTCTTT. The chain recombines TRBV12-3 or TRBV12-4 with TRBJ1-1, with D tentatively TRBD1 (6 bases). The CDR3 runs to 15 residues. V was clipped by 2 bases and J by 8 bases, with 18 bases between them.

The CDR3 DNA reads TGCAGTGCTAGAGCTAGCGGGAGGCTCCACGAGCAGTACTTC. Translated: CSARASGRLHEQYF. The genes are TRBV20-1 and TRBJ2-7; 11 nucleotides align to TRBD2. This CDR3 has 14 amino acids. CDR1 and CDR2 from the germline V gene are DFQATT and SNEGSKA (reference sequence). Trimming cost V 1 base and J 5 bases; bases outside gene matches: 4.

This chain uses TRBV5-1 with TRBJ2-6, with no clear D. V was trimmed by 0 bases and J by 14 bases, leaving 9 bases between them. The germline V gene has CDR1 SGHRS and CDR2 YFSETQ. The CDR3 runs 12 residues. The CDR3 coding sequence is TGCGCCAGCAGCTTGGCATTCGGACTCCTGACTTTC. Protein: CASSLAFGLLTF.

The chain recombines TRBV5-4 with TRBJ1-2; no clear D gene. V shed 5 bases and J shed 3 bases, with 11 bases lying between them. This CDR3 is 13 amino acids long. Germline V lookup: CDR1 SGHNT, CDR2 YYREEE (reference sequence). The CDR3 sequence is CASSSPVDYGYTF. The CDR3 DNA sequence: TGTGCCAGCAGTTCCCCCGTTGACTATGGCTACACCTTC.

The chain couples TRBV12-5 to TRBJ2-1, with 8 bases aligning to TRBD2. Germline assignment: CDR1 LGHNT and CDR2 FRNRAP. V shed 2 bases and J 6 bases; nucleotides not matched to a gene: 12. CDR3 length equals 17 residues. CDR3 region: CASGLSPGLAQGNEQFF. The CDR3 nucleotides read TGTGCTAGTGGTTTGTCTCCTGGACTAGCACAGGGCAATGAGCAGTTCTTC.

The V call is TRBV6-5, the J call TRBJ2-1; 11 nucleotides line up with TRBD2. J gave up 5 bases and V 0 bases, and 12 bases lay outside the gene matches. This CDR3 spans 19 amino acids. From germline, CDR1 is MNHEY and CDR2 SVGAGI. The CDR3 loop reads CASSYSGLAGGPKHNEQFF. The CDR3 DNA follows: TGTGCCAGCAGTTACTCAGGCCTAGCGGGGGGACCTAAACACAATGAGCAGTTCTTC.